This entry concerns a single T cell receptor beta chain. Roughly 0.45 to 1 ug RNA was reverse transcribed with random hexamers. TCRdb fed the immunoSEQ multiplex PCR reads into MiXCR, producing one record per CDR3 protein. The sample lists approximately 150,000 distinct CDR3 sequences; roughly 95% were seen once. This entry comes from a study of CD8 T cells in Susac syndrome. The germline V gene has CDR1 PRHDT and CDR2 FYEKMQ (reference sequence). The V gene lost 3 bases and the J gene lost 2 bases, with 7 bases spanning the gap. The CDR3 totals 13 residues. The receptor's source is a human donor with multiple sclerosis. V usage is TRBV13 and J usage is TRBJ1-2; D perhaps matches TRBD1 (5 bases). Sequences were obtained from CD4+ T cells from PBMCs. The CDR3 DNA reads as TGTGCCAGCAGCTTGGACACCAACTATGGCTACACCTTC. Residues: CASSLDTNYGYTF.